Sequencing of this T cell receptor beta chain was carried out in a study of cytomegalovirus exposure and HLA in healthy donors. Notes on the study in general: Donor immune exposure was known only as CMV serostatus.

Worth noting for this clone: No antigen is known for it.

The primer mix had 60 Vbeta and 13 Jbeta primers. Assay used: immunoSEQ multiplex PCR; TCRdb lists only in-frame clones, some missing. Seen here are about 110,000 clones, approximately 79% observed once, and the top ten hold around 5.9%. The sequenced sample was PBMCs. The sequence came from a man aged 25-45 years in good health and CMV-seropositive.

The CDR3 loop reads CASSLGQGLNNEQFF. The CDR3 nucleotides are TGTGCCAGCAGCTTAGGACAGGGGTTGAACAATGAGCAGTTCTTC. The V call is TRBV7-8, the J call TRBJ2-1, with 8 positions matching TRBD1. Germline assignment: CDR1 SGHVS and CDR2 FQNEAQ. The CDR3 spans 15 residues. V lost 1 base and J lost 5; bases outside the gene matches: 4.